The entry below describes one T cell receptor (beta chain). This sample is part of a study of blood T cell repertoires in COVID-19. The J segment lost 5 bases and the V segment lost 0 bases, leaving 9 bases of the junction unmatched. The CDR3 contains 16 residues. Assay used: immunoSEQ multiplex PCR; TCRdb lists only in-frame clones, some missing. This sample has some 390,000 clones; 89% occur once, and the top ten carry approximately 1.5%. The chain links TRBV23-1 to TRBJ2-7; TRBD2 agrees at 8 bases. TRBV23-1 is noted as an ORF with a role that remains uncertain. The clonotype comes from a young woman who had recovered from COVID-19. The sample taken for sequencing was PBMCs or T cells enriched from blood (not recorded which). CDR3 in DNA: TGCGCCAGCAGTCAATCTACCCCGGGGGGGGGCCACGAGCAGTACTTC. Translating gives CASSQSTPGGGHEQYF.